Listed below are T cell receptor beta chains from one sample, sequenced in a study of blood T cell repertoires in COVID-19. The table came from immunoSEQ multiplex PCR; TCRdb's copy has only in-frame clones and leaves some out. Of 150,000 to 170,000 clones in the sample, around 83% were seen once. The specimen sequenced was peripheral blood. The source of these receptors is a woman aged 55-69 years with acute or convalescent COVID-19. The CDR3 runs from the conserved cysteine through the conserved F or W. D genes are given only for firm matches. Clone size is given for some rows only: seen once, a few or many times, or a class if the clone is expanded.

d_gene: TRBD1; abundance: -; v_gene: TRBV5-1; j_gene: TRBJ1-1; CDR3aa: CASRTGTGFMNTEAFF; CDR3nt: TGCGCCAGCAGAACCGGGACAGGGTTCATGAACACTGAAGCTTTCTTT
d_gene: -; abundance: once; v_gene: TRBV24-1; j_gene: TRBJ1-5; CDR3aa: CATSDQGGGNQPQHF; CDR3nt: TGTGCCACCAGTGATCAGGGAGGAGGCAATCAGCCCCAGCATTTT
d_gene: -; abundance: -; v_gene: TRBV5-1; j_gene: TRBJ2-2; CDR3aa: CASRLGSLPTGELFF; CDR3nt: TGCGCCAGCAGATTGGGTTCACTACCCACCGGGGAGCTGTTTTTT
d_gene: -; abundance: -; v_gene: TRBV12-3/TRBV12-4; j_gene: TRBJ2-3; CDR3aa: CASSLEDTQYF; CDR3nt: TGTGCCAGCAGCCTGGAGGATACGCAGTATTTT
d_gene: TRBD1; abundance: -; v_gene: TRBV11-3; j_gene: TRBJ1-4; CDR3aa: CASSLDLTGSPGGEKLFF; CDR3nt: TGTGCCAGCAGCTTAGATTTGACAGGGAGCCCAGGGGGTGAAAAACTGTTTTTT
d_gene: -; abundance: -; v_gene: TRBV30; j_gene: TRBJ1-6; CDR3aa: CAGAWGLSPLHF; CDR3nt: TGTGCCGGGGCTTGGGGCTTGAGTCCCCTCCACTTT
d_gene: -; abundance: -; v_gene: TRBV29-1; j_gene: TRBJ1-3; CDR3aa: CSVLPQVAGNTIYF; CDR3nt: TGCAGCGTTTTGCCTCAGGTCGCTGGAAACACCATATATTTT
d_gene: -; abundance: once; v_gene: TRBV7-9; j_gene: TRBJ2-3; CDR3aa: CASGFRPQGPDTQYF; CDR3nt: TGTGCCAGCGGCTTTCGACCACAGGGCCCAGATACGCAGTATTTT
d_gene: TRBD2; abundance: -; v_gene: TRBV5-4; j_gene: TRBJ2-3; CDR3aa: CASSLGIGREDTQYF; CDR3nt: TGTGCCAGCAGCTTGGGCATCGGGAGGGAGGATACGCAGTATTTT
d_gene: -; abundance: few; v_gene: TRBV14; j_gene: TRBJ1-1; CDR3aa: CASSRPSARTNTEAFF; CDR3nt: TGTGCCAGCAGCCGCCCCTCCGCGAGAACTAACACTGAAGCTTTCTTT
d_gene: TRBD1; abundance: -; v_gene: TRBV12-3/TRBV12-4; j_gene: TRBJ1-2; CDR3aa: CASSTGDYGYTF; CDR3nt: TGTGCCAGCAGTACAGGGGACTATGGCTACACCTTC
d_gene: TRBD1; abundance: -; v_gene: TRBV10-2; j_gene: TRBJ1-2; CDR3aa: CASSLDRGMGGYTF; CDR3nt: TGCGCCAGCAGCCTGGACAGGGGAATGGGAGGCTACACCTTC
d_gene: TRBD2; abundance: -; v_gene: TRBV5-4; j_gene: TRBJ2-3; CDR3aa: CASSLKISGGSTDTQYF; CDR3nt: TGTGCCAGCAGCTTGAAAATTAGCGGGGGCAGCACAGATACGCAGTATTTT
d_gene: TRBD1; abundance: -; v_gene: TRBV6-5; j_gene: TRBJ1-1; CDR3aa: CASSYGDRMNTEAFF; CDR3nt: TGTGCCAGCAGTTACGGGGACAGGATGAACACTGAAGCTTTCTTT
d_gene: -; abundance: -; v_gene: TRBV7-3; j_gene: TRBJ2-1; CDR3aa: CASSSDPHLRQDTSYNEQFF; CDR3nt: TGTGCCAGCAGCTCCGATCCGCACCTAAGACAGGACACCTCCTACAATGAGCAGTTCTTC
d_gene: TRBD1; abundance: -; v_gene: TRBV6-5; j_gene: TRBJ2-3; CDR3aa: CASSLQGAGDTQYF; CDR3nt: TGTGCCAGCAGCCTACAGGGGGCGGGAGATACGCAGTATTTT
d_gene: -; abundance: few; v_gene: TRBV6-1; j_gene: TRBJ1-1; CDR3aa: CASSEGQARTEAFF; CDR3nt: TGTGCCAGCAGTGAAGGTCAGGCTCGCACTGAAGCTTTCTTT
d_gene: TRBD1; abundance: -; v_gene: TRBV18; j_gene: TRBJ1-1; CDR3aa: CASSPQRGQSETEAFF; CDR3nt: TGTGCCAGCTCACCACAGAGGGGGCAGAGTGAGACTGAAGCTTTCTTT
d_gene: TRBD2; abundance: few; v_gene: TRBV13; j_gene: TRBJ2-1; CDR3aa: CASSPRLAGDNEQFF; CDR3nt: TGTGCCAGCAGCCCCCGGCTAGCGGGAGACAATGAGCAGTTCTTC
d_gene: -; abundance: -; v_gene: TRBV12-3/TRBV12-4; j_gene: TRBJ1-5; CDR3aa: CASSSGPQPQHF; CDR3nt: TGTGCCAGCAGTTCAGGCCCACAGCCCCAGCATTTT
d_gene: -; abundance: -; v_gene: TRBV7-9; j_gene: TRBJ1-4; CDR3aa: CAIPAGTHQRKLFF; CDR3nt: TGTGCCATCCCCGCCGGGACACATCAACGAAAACTGTTTTTT
d_gene: TRBD1; abundance: -; v_gene: TRBV18; j_gene: TRBJ1-2; CDR3aa: CASSPPDRGVYGYTF; CDR3nt: TGTGCCAGCTCACCCCCCGACAGGGGGGTCTATGGCTACACCTTC
d_gene: TRBD1; abundance: -; v_gene: TRBV3-1/TRBV3-2; j_gene: TRBJ1-4; CDR3aa: CASSPRQGARKGEKLFF; CDR3nt: TGTGCCAGCAGCCCACGACAGGGGGCGCGGAAGGGCGAAAAACTGTTTTTT
d_gene: -; abundance: -; v_gene: TRBV10-3; j_gene: TRBJ1-1; CDR3aa: CAISDTGRNTEAFF; CDR3nt: TGTGCCATCAGTGACACAGGGAGGAACACTGAAGCTTTCTTT
d_gene: TRBD1; abundance: many; v_gene: TRBV5-1; j_gene: TRBJ1-3; CDR3aa: CASSSGTGLYSGNTIYF; CDR3nt: TGCGCCAGCAGCTCCGGGACAGGCCTCTACTCTGGAAACACCATATATTTT
d_gene: TRBD1; abundance: -; v_gene: TRBV2; j_gene: TRBJ1-5; CDR3aa: CASSAGQGGQPQHF; CDR3nt: TGTGCCAGCAGCGCTGGACAGGGCGGTCAGCCCCAGCATTTT
d_gene: -; abundance: -; v_gene: TRBV4-1; j_gene: TRBJ1-4; CDR3aa: CASSQGRGKEKLFF; CDR3nt: TGCGCCAGCAGCCAAGGGAGAGGGAAGGAAAAACTGTTTTTT
d_gene: -; abundance: -; v_gene: TRBV7-9; j_gene: TRBJ1-2; CDR3aa: CASSNELGGRANYGYTF; CDR3nt: TGTGCCAGCAGCAACGAACTTGGGGGGAGAGCTAACTATGGCTACACCTTC
d_gene: TRBD1; abundance: once; v_gene: TRBV2; j_gene: TRBJ1-1; CDR3aa: CASSRGPEYKAFF; CDR3nt: TGTGCCAGCAGCAGGGGGCCAGAGTATAAAGCTTTCTTT
d_gene: -; abundance: -; v_gene: TRBV27; j_gene: TRBJ1-1; CDR3aa: CASSFTKTGGTEAFF; CDR3nt: TGTGCCAGCAGTTTCACCAAAACAGGTGGTACTGAAGCTTTCTTT
d_gene: TRBD2; abundance: -; v_gene: TRBV19; j_gene: TRBJ2-1; CDR3aa: CASSNPGLAGGIEQFF; CDR3nt: TGTGCCAGTAGTAACCCAGGACTAGCGGGGGGGATTGAGCAGTTCTTC
d_gene: TRBD1; abundance: once; v_gene: TRBV3-1/TRBV3-2; j_gene: TRBJ2-7; CDR3aa: CASSHSWTGKILEQYF; CDR3nt: TGTGCCAGCAGCCACAGTTGGACAGGGAAGATCTTGGAGCAGTACTTC
d_gene: -; abundance: -; v_gene: TRBV7-9; j_gene: TRBJ1-1; CDR3aa: CASSSRVMNTEAFF; CDR3nt: TGTGCCAGCAGCTCCAGGGTCATGAACACTGAAGCTTTCTTT
d_gene: -; abundance: once; v_gene: TRBV5-6; j_gene: TRBJ1-2; CDR3aa: CASSRYGSLYGYTF; CDR3nt: TGTGCCAGCAGCCGTTACGGGTCTCTTTATGGCTACACCTTC
d_gene: -; abundance: once; v_gene: TRBV28; j_gene: TRBJ1-3; CDR3aa: CASRRQGNTIYF; CDR3nt: TGTGCCAGCAGACGACAGGGAAACACCATATATTTT
d_gene: -; abundance: -; v_gene: TRBV28; j_gene: TRBJ2-1; CDR3aa: CASSYSGASEMFF; CDR3nt: TGTGCCAGCAGTTACTCAGGCGCATCAGAAATGTTCTTC
d_gene: TRBD1; abundance: -; v_gene: TRBV5-6; j_gene: TRBJ1-2; CDR3aa: CASSFGQGRYGYTF; CDR3nt: TGTGCCAGCAGCTTCGGACAGGGAAGATATGGCTACACCTTC